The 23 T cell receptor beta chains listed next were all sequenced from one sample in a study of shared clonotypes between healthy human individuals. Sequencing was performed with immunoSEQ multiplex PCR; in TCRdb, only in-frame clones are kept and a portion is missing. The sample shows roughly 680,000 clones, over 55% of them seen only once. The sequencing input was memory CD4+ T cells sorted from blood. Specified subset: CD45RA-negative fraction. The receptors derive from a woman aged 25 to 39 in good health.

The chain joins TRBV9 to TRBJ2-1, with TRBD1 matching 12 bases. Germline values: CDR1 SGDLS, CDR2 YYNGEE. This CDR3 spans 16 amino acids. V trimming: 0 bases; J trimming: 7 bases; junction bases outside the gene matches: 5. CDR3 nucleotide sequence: TGTGCCAGCAGCGTAGCGGGGACAGGGGGCCAAAATGAGCAGTTCTTC. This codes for CASSVAGTGGQNEQFF.

The DNA for the CDR3 is TGTGCCAGCAGTTACGTAGGAAGGGGAACCGGGGAGCTGTTTTTT. This gives the protein CASSYVGRGTGELFF. The rearrangement links TRBV6-7 to TRBJ2-2; the D gene is possibly TRBD1 (5 bases). TRBV6-7 is assigned to the ORF class and has an uncertain function. V lost 2 bases to trimming and J lost 5 bases, with 12 bases between them. The CDR3 extends over 15 amino acids.

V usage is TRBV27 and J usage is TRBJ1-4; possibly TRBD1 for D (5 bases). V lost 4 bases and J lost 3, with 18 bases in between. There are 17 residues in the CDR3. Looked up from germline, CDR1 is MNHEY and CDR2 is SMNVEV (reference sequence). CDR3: CASSYRNSGIANEKLFF. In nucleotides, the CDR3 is TGTGCCAGCAGTTACCGAAATTCAGGGATTGCTAATGAAAAACTGTTTTTT.

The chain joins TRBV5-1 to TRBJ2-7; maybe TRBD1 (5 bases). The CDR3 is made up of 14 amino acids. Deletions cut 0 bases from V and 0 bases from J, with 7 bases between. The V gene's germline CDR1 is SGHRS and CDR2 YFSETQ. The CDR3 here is CASSLERGSYEQYF. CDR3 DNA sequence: TGCGCCAGCAGCTTGGAAAGGGGCTCCTACGAGCAGTACTTC.

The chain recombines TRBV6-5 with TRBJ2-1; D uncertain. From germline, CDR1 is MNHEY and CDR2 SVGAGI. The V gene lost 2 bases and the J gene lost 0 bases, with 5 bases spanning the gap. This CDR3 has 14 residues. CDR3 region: CASSYASSYNEQFF. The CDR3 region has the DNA TGTGCCAGCAGTTACGCGAGCTCCTACAATGAGCAGTTCTTC.

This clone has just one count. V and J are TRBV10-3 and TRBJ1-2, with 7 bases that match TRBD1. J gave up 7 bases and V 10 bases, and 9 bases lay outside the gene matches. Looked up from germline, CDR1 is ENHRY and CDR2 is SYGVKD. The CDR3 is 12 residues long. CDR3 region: CASSPGGAGYTF. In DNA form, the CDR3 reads TGTGCCAGTAGTCCAGGGGGAGCTGGCTACACCTTC.

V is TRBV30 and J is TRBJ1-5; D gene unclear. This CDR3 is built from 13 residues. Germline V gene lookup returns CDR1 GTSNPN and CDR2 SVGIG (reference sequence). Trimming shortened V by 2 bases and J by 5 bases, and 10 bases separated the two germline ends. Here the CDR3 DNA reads TGTGCCTGGAGTCTTGCCGGGTATCAGCCCCAGCATTTT. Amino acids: CAWSLAGYQPQHF.

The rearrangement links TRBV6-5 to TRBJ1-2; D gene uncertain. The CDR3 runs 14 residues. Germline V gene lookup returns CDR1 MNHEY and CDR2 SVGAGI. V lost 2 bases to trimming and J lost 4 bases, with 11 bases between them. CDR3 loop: CASSYRSSAYGYTF. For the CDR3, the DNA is TGTGCCAGCAGTTACAGGTCTTCAGCCTATGGCTACACCTTC.

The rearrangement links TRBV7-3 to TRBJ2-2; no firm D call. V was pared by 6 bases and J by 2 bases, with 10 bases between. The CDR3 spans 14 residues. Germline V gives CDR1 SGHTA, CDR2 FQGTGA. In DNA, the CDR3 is TGTGCCAGCAGACAAGGACCAAACACCGGGGAGCTGTTTTTT. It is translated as CASRQGPNTGELFF.

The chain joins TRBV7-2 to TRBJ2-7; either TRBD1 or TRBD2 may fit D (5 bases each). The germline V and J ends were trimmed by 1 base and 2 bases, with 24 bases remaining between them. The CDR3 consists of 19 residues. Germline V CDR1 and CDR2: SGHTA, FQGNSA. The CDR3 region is CASSLVRGTLGKYPYEQYF. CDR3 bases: TGTGCCAGCAGCTTAGTGAGGGGTACCTTGGGGAAATATCCCTACGAGCAGTACTTC.

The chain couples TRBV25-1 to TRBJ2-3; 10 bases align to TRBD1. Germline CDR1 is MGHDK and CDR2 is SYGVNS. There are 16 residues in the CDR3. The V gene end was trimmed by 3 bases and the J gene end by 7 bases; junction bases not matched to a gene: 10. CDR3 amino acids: CASSDPDRDRGNTQYF. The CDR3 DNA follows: TGTGCCAGCAGTGACCCGGACCGGGACAGGGGAAATACGCAGTATTTT.

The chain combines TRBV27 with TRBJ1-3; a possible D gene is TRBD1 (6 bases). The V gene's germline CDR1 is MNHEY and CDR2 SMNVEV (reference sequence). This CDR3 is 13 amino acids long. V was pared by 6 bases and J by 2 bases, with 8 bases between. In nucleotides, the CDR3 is TGTGCCAGCAGGCGGACAGCTGGAAACACCATATATTTT. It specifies CASRRTAGNTIYF.

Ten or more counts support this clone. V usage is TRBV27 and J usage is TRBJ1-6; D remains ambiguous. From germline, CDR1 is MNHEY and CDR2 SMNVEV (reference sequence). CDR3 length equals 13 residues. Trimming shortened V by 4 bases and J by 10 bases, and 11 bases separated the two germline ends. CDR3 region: CASSYYNSSPLHF. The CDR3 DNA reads TGTGCCAGCAGTTATTATAACTCCTCACCCCTCCACTTT.

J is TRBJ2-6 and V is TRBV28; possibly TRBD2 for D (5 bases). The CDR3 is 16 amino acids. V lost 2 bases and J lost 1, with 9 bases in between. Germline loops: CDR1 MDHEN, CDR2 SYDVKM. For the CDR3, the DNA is TGTGCCAGCAGTTTACATTCGGGGTCTGGGGCCAACGTCCTGACTTTC. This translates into CASSLHSGSGANVLTF.

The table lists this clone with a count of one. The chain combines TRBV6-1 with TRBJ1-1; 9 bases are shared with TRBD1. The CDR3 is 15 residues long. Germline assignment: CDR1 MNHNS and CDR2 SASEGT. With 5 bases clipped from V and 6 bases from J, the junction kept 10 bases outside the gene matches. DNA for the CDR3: TGTGCCAGCAGTTCTCGGGACAGGGTAGGGGCTGAAGCTTTCTTT. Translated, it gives CASSSRDRVGAEAFF.

This CDR3 reads CASSREDTGYGYTF. The CDR3 DNA follows: TGCGCCAGCAGCAGAGAAGATACCGGCTATGGCTACACCTTC. The chain combines TRBV5-1 with TRBJ1-2; D is unclear. The CDR3 has 14 residues. Trimming left V 4 bases short and J 4 bases short, with 14 bases between. Germline CDR1 reads SGHRS; CDR2 reads YFSETQ.

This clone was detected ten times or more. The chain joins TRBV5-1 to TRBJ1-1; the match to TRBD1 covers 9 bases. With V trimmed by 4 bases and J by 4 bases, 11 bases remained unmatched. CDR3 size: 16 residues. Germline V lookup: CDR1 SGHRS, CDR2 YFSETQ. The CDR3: CASSVTGQGVGTEAFF. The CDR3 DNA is TGCGCCAGCAGCGTAACGGGACAGGGTGTGGGCACTGAAGCTTTCTTT.

CDR3 protein: CASSTYVVDTQYF. The CDR3 region has the DNA TGTGCCAGCAGCACATACGTGGTGGATACGCAGTATTTT. The rearrangement links TRBV11-1 to TRBJ2-3; unclear D gene. The CDR3 extends over 13 amino acids. Per the germline V gene, CDR1 is SGHAT and CDR2 is FQDESV (reference sequence). The V end was cut by 5 bases, the J end by 6 bases, with 12 bases between.

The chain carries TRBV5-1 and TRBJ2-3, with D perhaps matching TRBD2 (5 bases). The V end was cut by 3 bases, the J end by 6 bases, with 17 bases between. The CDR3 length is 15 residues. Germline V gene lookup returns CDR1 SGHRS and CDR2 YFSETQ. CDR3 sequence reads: CASSSLGTSLDTQYF. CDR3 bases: TGCGCCAGCAGCTCACTAGGTACGAGTCTGGATACGCAGTATTTT. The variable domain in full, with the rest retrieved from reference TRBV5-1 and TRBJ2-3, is KAGVTQTPRYLIKTRGQQVTLSCSPISGHRSVSWYQQTPGQGLQFLFEYFSETQRNKGNFPGRFSGRQFSNSRSEMNVSTLELGDSALYLCASSSLGTSLDTQYFGPGTRLTVL.

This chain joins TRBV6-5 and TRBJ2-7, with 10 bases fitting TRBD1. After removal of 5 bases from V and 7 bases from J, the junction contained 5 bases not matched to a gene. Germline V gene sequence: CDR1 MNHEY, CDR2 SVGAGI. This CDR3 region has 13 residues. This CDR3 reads CASSRQGAGEQYF. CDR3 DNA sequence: TGTGCCAGCAGTCGACAGGGGGCTGGGGAGCAGTACTTC.

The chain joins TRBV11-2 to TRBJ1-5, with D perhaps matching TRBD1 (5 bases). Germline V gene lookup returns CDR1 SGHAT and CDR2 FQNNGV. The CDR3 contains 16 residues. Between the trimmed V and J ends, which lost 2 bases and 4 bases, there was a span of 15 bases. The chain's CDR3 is CASSLFGGVQNQPQHF. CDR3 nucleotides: TGTGCCAGCAGCTTATTTGGGGGAGTCCAAAATCAGCCCCAGCATTTT.

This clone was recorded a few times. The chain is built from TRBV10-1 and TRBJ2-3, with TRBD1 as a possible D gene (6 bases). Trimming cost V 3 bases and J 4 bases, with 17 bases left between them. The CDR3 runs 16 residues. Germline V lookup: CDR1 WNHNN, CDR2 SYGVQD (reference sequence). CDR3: CASSDPGTQRPDTQYF. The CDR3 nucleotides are TGCGCCAGCAGTGATCCTGGGACACAGCGGCCAGATACGCAGTATTTT.

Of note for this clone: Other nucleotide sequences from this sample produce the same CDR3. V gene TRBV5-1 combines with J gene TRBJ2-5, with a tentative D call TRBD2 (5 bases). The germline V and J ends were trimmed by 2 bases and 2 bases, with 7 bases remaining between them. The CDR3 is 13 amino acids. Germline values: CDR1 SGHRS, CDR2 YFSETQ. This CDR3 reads CASSLGGQETQYF. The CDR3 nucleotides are TGCGCCAGCAGCTTAGGAGGACAAGAGACCCAGTACTTC. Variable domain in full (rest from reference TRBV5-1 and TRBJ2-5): KAGVTQTPRYLIKTRGQQVTLSCSPISGHRSVSWYQQTPGQGLQFLFEYFSETQRNKGNFPGRFSGRQFSNSRSEMNVSTLELGDSALYLCASSLGGQETQYFGPGTRLLVL.